This T cell receptor beta chain was recovered during a study of identical twins. Trimming cost V 4 bases and J 1 base, with 17 bases left between them. CDR3 length equals 17 residues. The germline V gene has CDR1 SGHRS and CDR2 YFSETQ. Findings and limits, study-wide: Alpha sequences out of frame and shared by twins had excess low generation probability.

This clonotype has more than one count but fewer than ten. Its target is not known. One entry per CDR3 protein results from TCRdb running MiXCR on the 5' RACE reads. The sample holds nearly 250,000 distinct CDR3 sequences, about 7% seen once. These same records also appear under a second study, on yellow fever vaccine responses in identical twins.

The specimen sequenced was memory (CD45RO+) T cells sorted from blood. This sequence joins TRBV5-1 and TRBJ2-2; possibly TRBD1 or TRBD2 for D (5 bases each). This clonotype was sampled from a woman between 18 and 29 years old in good health. The CDR3 is CASSLGVNFRNTGELFF. The CDR3 DNA is TGCGCCAGCAGCCTGGGGGTAAACTTCAGGAACACCGGGGAGCTGTTTTTT. Complete variable domain (other parts from reference TRBV5-1 and TRBJ2-2): KAGVTQTPRYLIKTRGQQVTLSCSPISGHRSVSWYQQTPGQGLQFLFEYFSETQRNKGNFPGRFSGRQFSNSRSEMNVSTLELGDSALYLCASSLGVNFRNTGELFFGEGSRLTVL.